Listed here are 10 T cell receptor beta chains from one sample, sequenced in a study of blood T cell repertoires in COVID-19. Using immunoSEQ multiplex PCR, the repertoire was profiled, and TCRdb retains in-frame clones only, with some absent. The sample lists some 260,000 clones, nearly 90% seen once, with roughly 3% in the top ten. Specimen: peripheral blood. These receptors were taken from a man younger than 35 with active or convalescent COVID-19.

The chain employs TRBV25-1 and TRBJ2-1; D is perhaps TRBD2 (5 bases). V shed 1 base and J shed 9 bases, with 10 bases lying between them. Germline values: CDR1 MGHDK, CDR2 SYGVNS. This CDR3 has 13 residues. CDR3: CASSEWGVREQFF. The CDR3 region has the DNA TGTGCCAGCAGTGAATGGGGAGTCCGTGAGCAGTTCTTC.

V is TRBV6-5 and J is TRBJ2-6; tentatively, D is TRBD1 (6 bases). Germline lookup yields CDR1 MNHEY and CDR2 SVGAGI. Trimming stripped 2 bases from V and 3 bases from J, with 8 bases between. CDR3 length equals 15 residues. The CDR3 loop is CASSYTDSGANVLTF. In nucleotides, the CDR3 is TGTGCCAGCAGTTACACGGACAGTGGGGCCAACGTCCTGACTTTC.

V usage is TRBV13 and J usage is TRBJ1-1; no clear D. Germline CDR1 is PRHDT and CDR2 is FYEKMQ (reference sequence). The V gene lost 6 bases and the J gene lost 3 bases, with 11 bases spanning the gap. The CDR3 contains 13 residues. CDR3 DNA: TGTGCCAGCAGGTTGGGGAGGCACACTGAAGCTTTCTTT. Its protein product is CASRLGRHTEAFF.

In regard to this clone: One end of the junction is discordant with germline, which a read error may explain. V is TRBV18 and J is TRBJ2-3, with TRBD2 matching 9 bases. The CDR3 runs to 15 residues. Germline V gene sequence: CDR1 KGHSH, CDR2 LQKENI. CDR3 loop: CASSRAGGLTYTQYF. The CDR3 DNA reads TGTGCCAGCTCACGAGCGGGGGGCCTCACATATACGCAGTATTTT.

This chain connects TRBV6-2 or TRBV6-3 to TRBJ1-5; D is ambiguous. CDR3 length: 15 residues. Trimming shortened V by 5 bases and J by 0 bases, and 11 bases separated the two germline ends. Germline V gene lookup returns CDR1 MNHEY and CDR2 SVGEGT. DNA for the CDR3: TGTGCCAGCAGTAACACCGGGAATAGCAATCAGCCCCAGCATTTT. Translated, it gives CASSNTGNSNQPQHF.

This clone was detected only once. CDR3 DNA: TGTGCCAGCAGCCCCGAGGCGGGGGGGAGGTACGAGCAGTACTTC. This encodes CASSPEAGGRYEQYF. The rearrangement joins TRBV6-4 to TRBJ2-7; 9 bases align to TRBD2. J was trimmed by 4 bases and V by 6 bases; bases with no gene match: 10. From germline, CDR1 is MRHNA and CDR2 SNTAGT. This CDR3 comprises 15 residues.

This clone was counted a few times. V is TRBV4-3 and J is TRBJ1-6; D unclear. Trimming took off 0 bases at V and 8 bases at J, with 11 bases between the two ends. The CDR3 has 15 residues. Germline V gene lookup returns CDR1 LGHNA and CDR2 YSLEER. DNA of the CDR3: TGCGCCAGCAGCCAAGATAGAACTGCTTATTCACCCCTCCACTTT. It specifies CASSQDRTAYSPLHF.

This chain uses TRBV3-1 (or the pseudogene TRBV3-2) with TRBJ2-7, with D perhaps TRBD2 (5 bases). The V end lost 0 bases, the J end lost 7 bases, and 13 bases lay between the germline ends. The germline V gene has CDR1 LGHDT and CDR2 YNNKEL (reference sequence). CDR3 length: 14 amino acids. The CDR3: CASSQDPGLGEQYF. The CDR3 DNA reads as TGTGCCAGCAGCCAAGATCCGGGGTTAGGTGAGCAGTACTTC.

The gene calls are TRBV7-2 and TRBJ2-6, with D maybe TRBD2 (6 bases). The CDR3 is 15 residues long. The germline CDR1 and CDR2 sequences are SGHTA and FQGNSA. V lost 3 bases to trimming and J lost 0 bases, with 6 bases between them. The CDR3 here is CASSFGGSGANVLTF. CDR3 sequence (DNA): TGTGCCAGCAGCTTCGGGGGCTCTGGGGCCAACGTCCTGACTTTC.

The rearrangement links TRBV5-1 to TRBJ2-3, with TRBD1 identical over 7 bases. The CDR3 contains 18 residues. V lost 4 bases to trimming and J lost 0 bases; unmatched junction nucleotides: 14. The germline V gene encodes CDR1 SGHRS and CDR2 YFSETQ. For the CDR3, the DNA is TGCGCCAGCAGCCCGGACCCCCGAACAGGGGTGAGCACAGATACGCAGTATTTT. Amino acids: CASSPDPRTGVSTDTQYF.